A single TCR beta chain is shown here with its context. Original handling: Estimation of nucleated cell counts was performed using reference gene primer amplification. The table came from immunoSEQ multiplex PCR; TCRdb's copy has only in-frame clones and leaves some out. V, J and clone size derive from that table, while D and trimming were established from the DNA sequence. The sample includes tens of thousands of clones, roughly four fifths of them seen just once. This entry belongs to a study of blood T cell repertoires in COVID-19. For the study at large: Acute-phase and convalescent COVID-19 samples originated in the United States, Italy and Spain.

The CDR3 runs to 18 residues. Unmatched junction bases numbered 11, after V lost 4 bases and J lost 4 bases. CDR1 LNHDA and CDR2 SQIVND come from the germline V gene (reference sequence). This sequence originates from a human donor in a cohort sampled during active COVID-19. The chain combines TRBV19 with TRBJ2-2; TRBD1 aligns across 11 bases. The sequenced sample was peripheral blood. CDR3 region: CASSTRTGGLVGTGELFF. DNA for the CDR3: TGTGCCAGTAGTACCAGGACAGGGGGCCTCGTTGGCACCGGGGAGCTGTTTTTT.